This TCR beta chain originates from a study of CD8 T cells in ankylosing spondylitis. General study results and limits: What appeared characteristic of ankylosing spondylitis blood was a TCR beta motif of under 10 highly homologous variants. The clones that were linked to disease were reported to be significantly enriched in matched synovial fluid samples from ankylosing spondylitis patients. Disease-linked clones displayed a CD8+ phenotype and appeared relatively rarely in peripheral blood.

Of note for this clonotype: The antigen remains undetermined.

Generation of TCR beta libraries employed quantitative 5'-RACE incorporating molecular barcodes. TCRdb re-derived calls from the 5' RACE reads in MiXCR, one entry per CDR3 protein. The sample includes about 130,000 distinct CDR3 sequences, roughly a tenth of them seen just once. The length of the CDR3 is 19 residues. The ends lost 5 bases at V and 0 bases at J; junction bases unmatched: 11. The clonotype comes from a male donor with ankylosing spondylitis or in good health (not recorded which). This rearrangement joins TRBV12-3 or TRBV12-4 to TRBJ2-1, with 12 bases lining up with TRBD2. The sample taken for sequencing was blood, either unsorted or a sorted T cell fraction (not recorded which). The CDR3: CASSIRTSGNRSSYNEQFF. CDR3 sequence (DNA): TGTGCCAGCAGTATAAGGACTAGCGGGAACCGAAGCTCCTACAATGAGCAGTTCTTC.